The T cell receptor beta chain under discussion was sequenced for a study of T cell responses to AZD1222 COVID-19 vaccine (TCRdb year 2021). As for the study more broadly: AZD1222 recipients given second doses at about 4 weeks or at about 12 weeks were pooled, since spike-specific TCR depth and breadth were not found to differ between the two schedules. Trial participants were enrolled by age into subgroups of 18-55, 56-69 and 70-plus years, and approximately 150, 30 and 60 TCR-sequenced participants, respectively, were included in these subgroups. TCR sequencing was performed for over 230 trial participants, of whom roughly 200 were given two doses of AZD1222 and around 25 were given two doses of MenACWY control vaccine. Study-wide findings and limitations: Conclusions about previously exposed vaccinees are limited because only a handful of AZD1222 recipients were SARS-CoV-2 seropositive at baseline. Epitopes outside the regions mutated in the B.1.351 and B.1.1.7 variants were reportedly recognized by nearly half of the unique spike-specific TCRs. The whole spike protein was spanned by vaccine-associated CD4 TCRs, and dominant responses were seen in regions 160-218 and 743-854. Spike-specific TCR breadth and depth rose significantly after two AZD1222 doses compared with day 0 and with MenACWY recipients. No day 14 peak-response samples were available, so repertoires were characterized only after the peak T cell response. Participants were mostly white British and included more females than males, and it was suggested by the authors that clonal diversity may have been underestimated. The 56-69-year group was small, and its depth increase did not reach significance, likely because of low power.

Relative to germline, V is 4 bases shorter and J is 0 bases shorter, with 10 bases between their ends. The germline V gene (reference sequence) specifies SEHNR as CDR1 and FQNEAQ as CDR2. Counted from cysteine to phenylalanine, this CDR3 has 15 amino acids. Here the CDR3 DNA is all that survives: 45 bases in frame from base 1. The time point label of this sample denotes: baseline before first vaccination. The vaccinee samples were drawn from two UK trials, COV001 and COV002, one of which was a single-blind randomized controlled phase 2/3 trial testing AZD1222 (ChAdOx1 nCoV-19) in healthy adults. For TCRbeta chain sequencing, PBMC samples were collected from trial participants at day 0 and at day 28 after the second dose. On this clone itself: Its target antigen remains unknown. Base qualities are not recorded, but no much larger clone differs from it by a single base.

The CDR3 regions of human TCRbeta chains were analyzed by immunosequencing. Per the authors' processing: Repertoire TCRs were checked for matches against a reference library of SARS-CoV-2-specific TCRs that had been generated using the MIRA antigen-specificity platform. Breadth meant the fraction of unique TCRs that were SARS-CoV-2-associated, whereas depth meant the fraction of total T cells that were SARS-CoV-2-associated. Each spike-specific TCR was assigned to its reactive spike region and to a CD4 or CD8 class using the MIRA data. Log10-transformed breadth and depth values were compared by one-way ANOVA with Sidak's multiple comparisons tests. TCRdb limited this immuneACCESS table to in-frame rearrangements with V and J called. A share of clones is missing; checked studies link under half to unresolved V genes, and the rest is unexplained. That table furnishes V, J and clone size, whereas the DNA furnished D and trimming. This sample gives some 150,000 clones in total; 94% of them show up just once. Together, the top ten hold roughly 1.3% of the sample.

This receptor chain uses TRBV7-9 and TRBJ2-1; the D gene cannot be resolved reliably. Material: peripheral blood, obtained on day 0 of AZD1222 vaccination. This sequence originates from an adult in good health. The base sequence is TGTGCCAGCAGCTCCGTCAAGGGCTCCTACAATGAGCAGTTCTTC. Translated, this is CASSSVKGSYNEQFF.